One sample yielded the 3 T cell receptor beta chains listed below, sequenced in a study of PD-L1 blockade in urothelial cancer. Here immunoSEQ multiplex PCR was the method, and the copy in TCRdb shows in-frame clones only, minus some. The table shows 45,000 to 55,000 clones, with over 75% occurring only once. The time point: peripheral blood 6 weeks after treatment start. This specimen was PBMCs, taken around atezolizumab (anti-PD-L1) treatment. These receptors came from a man aged 45-60 years with urothelial cancer.

This clone was seen more than once but under ten times. The genes are TRBV7-8 and TRBJ1-5; the D is unclear. The CDR3 spans 16 residues. From germline, CDR1 is SGHVS and CDR2 FQNEAQ. V gave up 1 base and J gave up 0 bases, with 10 bases separating them. The CDR3 loop is CASSLEAGSSNQPQHF. CDR3 nucleotide sequence: TGTGCCAGCAGCTTAGAGGCAGGATCTAGCAATCAGCCCCAGCATTTT.

Judged by abundance, this clone is medium-sized (0.01 to 0.1%). The rearrangement uses TRBV15 and TRBJ1-1; D uncertain. The CDR3 sequence is 15 residues long. From germline, CDR1 is LNHNV and CDR2 YYDKDF (reference sequence). The V end lost 0 bases, the J end lost 0 bases, and 8 bases lay between the germline ends. Here the CDR3 reads CATSRDLRLNTEAFF. CDR3 nucleotide sequence: TGTGCCACCAGCAGAGATCTGCGGCTGAACACTGAAGCTTTCTTT.

The J gene is TRBJ2-7, the V gene TRBV7-9, with 8 positions matching TRBD2. Germline V CDR1 and CDR2: SEHNR, FQNEAQ (reference sequence). V dropped 5 bases and J dropped 2; count of bases not matched to a gene: 11. The CDR3 covers 16 residues. The CDR3 sequence: CASSPSTSGPTYEQYF. In nucleotides, the CDR3 is TGTGCCAGCAGCCCGAGTACTAGCGGACCTACCTACGAGCAGTACTTC.